This TCR beta chain was documented in a study of OX40 agonist ivuxolimab in advanced cancers. On the study more broadly: Intravenous ivuxolimab at 0.01 to 10 mg/kg was given to patients every 2 weeks. The dose-escalation cohort had hepatocellular carcinoma, melanoma, renal cell or head and neck cancer.

The germline V gene has CDR1 SGHTA and CDR2 FQGTGA. The CDR3 consists of 12 residues. The germline V and J ends were trimmed by 3 bases and 6 bases, with 5 bases remaining between them. TCRdb's table, derived via immunoSEQ multiplex PCR, lists solely in-frame clones and lacks some. Of more than 55,000 clones listed, around 85% were seen once; the top ten hold less than 0.8%. This receptor was taken from an adult with an advanced solid tumor such as melanoma, head and neck, liver or kidney cancer. This rearrangement joins TRBV7-3 to TRBJ2-2; D is unresolved. Sequences were derived from CD4+ or CD8+ T cells sorted from blood, sampled in a trial of the OX40 agonist ivuxolimab. CDR3 sequence reads: CASSFISGELFF. The CDR3 DNA reads as TGTGCCAGCAGCTTTATATCCGGGGAGCTGTTTTTT.